This TCR beta chain was sequenced for a study of radiotherapy plus CTLA-4 blockade in lung cancer. Study results and caveats: Among blood TCR repertoires after radiotherapy plus ipilimumab, tumor-derived clones expanded.

Worth noting for this clone: Antigen unknown.

The germline V gene encodes CDR1 ENHRY and CDR2 SYGVKD. Germline trimming cut 6 bases from V and 7 bases from J; bases unmatched to any gene: 10. The CDR3 runs to 14 residues. Libraries were prepared by immunoSEQ multiplex PCR; TCRdb keeps only in-frame clonotypes and omits some of them. The sample shows 70,000 to 95,000 clones, around 87% of them seen only once. This TCR was sampled from a human donor with non-small cell lung cancer that progressed on radiotherapy plus ipilimumab. The sample was peripheral blood, taken from a patient treated with radiotherapy plus ipilimumab. The V call is TRBV10-3, the J call TRBJ2-7; 9 bases line up with TRBD2. Written as DNA, the CDR3 is TGTGCCATCAGCCCGGGACTAGCAGGGAGGGAGCAGTACTTC. Translation: CAISPGLAGREQYF.